These 26 T cell receptor beta chains were all obtained from the same sample, sequenced in a study of response to subunit inactivated influenza vaccine. In TCRdb, the RT-PCR reads were re-called with MiXCR into one record per CDR3 protein. Of over 450,000 distinct CDR3 sequences in the sample, over 10% were seen once. The source material was PBMCs from blood, sampled about 40 days after vaccination. These receptors were obtained from a man aged 50 or older who received an inactivated influenza vaccine.

This rearrangement joins TRBV7-2 to TRBJ2-7; 8 nucleotides agree with TRBD1. The germline gives CDR1 SGHTA, CDR2 FQGNSA. This CDR3 region has 14 residues. V lost 3 bases, J lost 5 bases, and 6 bases stayed unmatched. CDR3 protein: CASSFGQGRNEQYF. CDR3 sequence (DNA): TGTGCCAGCAGCTTCGGACAGGGAAGGAACGAGCAGTACTTC.

V is TRBV18 and J is TRBJ2-7; tentative D call: TRBD2 (6 bases). The CDR3 is 13 residues long. Trimming stripped 1 base from V and 6 bases from J, with 10 bases between. Germline assignment: CDR1 KGHSH and CDR2 LQKENI. The CDR3 region is CASSPRGVSEQYF. CDR3 coding DNA: TGTGCCAGCTCACCACGGGGGGTCTCCGAGCAGTACTTC.

The rearrangement uses TRBV5-6 and TRBJ1-6; TRBD1 aligns across 9 bases. V dropped 4 bases and J dropped 6; count of bases not matched to a gene: 8. Germline V gene data show CDR1 as SGHDT and CDR2 as YYEEEE. The length of the CDR3 is 16 residues. CDR3 sequence (DNA): TGTGCCAGCAGCGAGATCGGGACAGGGTCTAATTCACCCCTCCACTTT. This translates into CASSEIGTGSNSPLHF.

This clonotype has just a few counts. The rearrangement links TRBV12-3 or TRBV12-4 to TRBJ2-1; no clear D gene. The CDR3 extends over 13 amino acids. The V and J ends lost 5 bases and 12 bases respectively, with 17 bases between them. CDR3 DNA sequence: TGTGCCAGCAGTCCCGGCCAAGGTTGGACGCAGTTCTTC. It codes for CASSPGQGWTQFF.

This clonotype was seen only a few times. The chain has TRBV7-3 and TRBJ2-2; TRBD1 matches at 7 bases. The J segment lost 4 bases and the V segment lost 1 base, leaving 6 bases of the junction unmatched. CDR1 is SGHTA and CDR2 is FQGTGA in the germline V gene. The CDR3 runs 16 residues. CDR3 sequence (DNA): TGTGCCAGCAGCTTAAGAGGGGGCGCGGGCACCGGGGAGCTGTTTTTT. It translates to CASSLRGGAGTGELFF.

The rearrangement links TRBV2 to TRBJ2-3; TRBD2 matches at 8 bases. The CDR3 contains 18 residues. V lost 8 bases, J lost 2 bases, and 18 bases stayed unmatched. Germline CDR1 and CDR2: SNHLY and FYNNEI. The CDR3 reads CASCLGLAGILITDTQYF. Here the CDR3 DNA reads TGTGCCAGCTGTTTGGGGCTAGCGGGCATATTGATCACAGATACGCAGTATTTT. The full variable domain, with the rest looked up from reference TRBV2 and TRBJ2-3, is EPEVTQTPSHQVTQMGQEVILRCVPISNHLYFYWYRQILGQKVEFLVSFYNNEISEKSEIFDDQFSVERPDGSNFTLKIRSTKLEDSAMYFCASCLGLAGILITDTQYFGPGTRLTVL.

This clonotype has ten or more counts. The CDR3 DNA reads TGTGCCACACTGAGTTGGAGGGGGGAAGCTTTCTTT. It translates to CATLSWRGEAFF. This chain joins TRBV6-5 and TRBJ1-1; TRBD1 is a possible D gene (6 bases). Germline assignment: CDR1 MNHEY and CDR2 SVGAGI. The ends were cut back, 10 bases at V and 8 bases at J, with 17 bases in the middle. This CDR3 spans 12 amino acids.

The rearrangement joins TRBV20-1 to TRBJ2-5, with TRBD1 as a possible D gene (5 bases). The CDR3 runs 20 residues. The V end lost 1 base, the J end lost 0 bases, and 27 bases lay between the germline ends. Germline loops: CDR1 DFQATT, CDR2 SNEGSKA (reference sequence). The CDR3, as DNA: TGCAGTGCTAGAGGTGGGCAGGGAACTGGACGATTAGGAGACCAAGAGACCCAGTACTTC. Its translation is CSARGGQGTGRLGDQETQYF.

As to this clonotype: The junction shows a germline mismatch at one end, possibly a read error. The chain links TRBV5-1 to TRBJ2-7; the match to TRBD1 covers 7 bases. Germline V CDR1 and CDR2: SGHRS, YFSETQ. The CDR3 is 13 amino acids. CDR3 loop: CVSSLRDRSEQYF. CDR3 DNA: TGCGTCAGCAGCTTAAGGGACAGATCCGAGCAGTACTTC.

This clonotype was observed a few times. V usage is TRBV4-3 and J usage is TRBJ2-3, with 10 bases that match TRBD2. The J segment lost 4 bases and the V segment lost 0 bases, leaving 10 bases of the junction unmatched. This CDR3 has 18 amino acids. The germline V gene has CDR1 LGHNA and CDR2 YSLEER. CDR3 region: CASSQEVAGGQKADTQYF. The CDR3, as DNA: TGCGCCAGCAGCCAAGAGGTAGCGGGAGGACAAAAGGCAGATACGCAGTATTTT.

This clonotype occurred a few times. The rearrangement uses TRBV20-1 and TRBJ1-1; D may be TRBD1 (5 bases). Trimming cost V 8 bases and J 1 base, with 17 bases left between them. CDR1 and CDR2 (germline): DFQATT, SNEGSKA (reference sequence). The CDR3 consists of 14 residues. The CDR3 protein is CSRTPQGGNTEAFF. In DNA form, the CDR3 reads TGCAGTCGAACACCCCAGGGAGGGAACACTGAAGCTTTCTTT.

This clonotype has at least ten counts. The rearrangement joins TRBV5-5 to TRBJ2-4; D perhaps matches TRBD1 (5 bases). CDR3 length: 16 residues. Germline CDR1 and CDR2: SGHKS and YYEKEE (reference sequence). Trimming pared 0 bases from V and 0 bases from J, leaving 10 bases between. The CDR3 spells CASSLEGYAAKNIQYF. The CDR3 bases are TGTGCCAGCAGCTTGGAGGGGTACGCAGCCAAAAACATTCAGTACTTC.

J is TRBJ1-2 and V is TRBV7-9; D not resolved. The germline V gene encodes CDR1 SEHNR and CDR2 FQNEAQ (reference sequence). V lost 7 bases and J 4 bases, leaving 10 bases between the germline ends. The CDR3 sequence is 12 residues long. In DNA form, the CDR3 reads TGTGCCAGCACCCATCAGGCCTATGGCTACACCTTC. It specifies CASTHQAYGYTF.

In the case of this clonotype: At one end the junction does not follow the germline gene, possibly because of a read error. This chain joins TRBV9 and TRBJ2-1; no definite D call. Germline CDR1 SGDLS, CDR2 YYNGEE. There are 15 residues in the CDR3. The CDR3 protein is CASSHEGTSNNEQFF. The CDR3 nucleotides are TGTGCCAGCAGCCACGAAGGCACCTCCAACAATGAGCAGTTCTTC.

In its sample, this clonotype was seen a few times. The chain recombines TRBV12-3 or TRBV12-4 with TRBJ1-2, with TRBD1 matching 7 bases. Trimming cost V 4 bases and J 4 bases; bases outside gene matches: 6. The CDR3 length is 14 residues. The CDR3 is CASSWVGTVYGYTF. CDR3 DNA: TGTGCCAGCAGTTGGGTTGGGACAGTCTATGGCTACACCTTC.

This clonotype was observed a handful of times. The V and J genes are TRBV4-3 and TRBJ2-7; maybe TRBD2 (6 bases). In germline, CDR1 is LGHNA, CDR2 YSLEER. This CDR3 region has 15 residues. V lost 1 base and J lost 2, with 12 bases in between. The CDR3 nucleotides read TGCGCCAGCAGCCAAGTCCCGGGGGTCGCCTACGAGCAGTACTTC. The encoded protein is CASSQVPGVAYEQYF.

This clonotype was detected once. This sequence joins TRBV12-3 or TRBV12-4 and TRBJ2-5; 7 nucleotides agree with TRBD2. Trimming cost V 8 bases and J 4 bases; bases outside gene matches: 10. This CDR3 contains 14 residues. The CDR3 nucleotides read TGTGCCAGCTACAGCGGGAAGGGTGGAGAGACCCAGTACTTC. Translating it yields CASYSGKGGETQYF.

In nucleotides, the CDR3 is TGCAGTGCTAGAGACGTCATCCGGGGCAGCTCCTACGAGCAGTACTTC. This encodes CSARDVIRGSSYEQYF. The chain employs TRBV20-1 and TRBJ2-7; D may be TRBD1 or TRBD2 (5 bases each). The CDR3 is made up of 16 amino acids. Trimming removed 0 bases at V and 0 bases at J, with 15 bases between. Germline CDR1 is DFQATT and CDR2 is SNEGSKA (reference sequence).

This chain joins TRBV2 and TRBJ2-1; tentative D call: TRBD2 (6 bases). The CDR3 sequence is 14 residues long. The V end lost 2 bases, the J end lost 6 bases, and 11 bases lay between the germline ends. Germline V lookup: CDR1 SNHLY, CDR2 FYNNEI. The CDR3 sequence: CASSEREWSNEQFF. CDR3 in DNA: TGTGCCAGCAGTGAACGGGAGTGGTCCAATGAGCAGTTCTTC.

The rearrangement links TRBV10-3 to TRBJ2-1, with 7 bases lining up with TRBD2. CDR1 and CDR2 (germline): ENHRY, SYGVKD. V trimming: 3 bases; J trimming: 3 bases; junction bases outside the gene matches: 11. This CDR3 has 17 residues. The CDR3 here is CAISDALGGANYNEQFF. In DNA, the CDR3 is TGTGCCATCAGTGATGCTTTGGGAGGGGCGAACTACAATGAGCAGTTCTTC.

This clonotype was picked up a small number of times. The V and J genes are TRBV6-5 and TRBJ2-3; D may be TRBD1 or TRBD2 (5 bases each). This CDR3 has 15 residues. V was clipped by 4 bases and J by 0 bases, with 11 bases between them. CDR1 and CDR2 from the germline V gene are MNHEY and SVGAGI. The CDR3 loop is CASSWGRLSTDTQYF. The CDR3 DNA reads TGTGCCAGCAGTTGGGGACGACTGAGCACAGATACGCAGTATTTT.

The chain carries TRBV7-2 and TRBJ2-7; D ambiguous. CDR1 is SGHTA and CDR2 is FQGNSA in the germline V gene. The CDR3 has 14 amino acids. V shed 4 bases and J shed 1 base, with 11 bases lying between them. The CDR3 spells CASSSRVASYEQYF. The CDR3 coding sequence is TGTGCCAGCAGCTCCCGGGTCGCATCCTACGAGCAGTACTTC.

This clonotype was counted a few times. The genes are TRBV5-1 and TRBJ2-1; 7 bases match TRBD2. Germline-derived CDR1 and CDR2 are SGHRS and YFSETQ. J was trimmed by 4 bases and V by 0 bases; bases with no gene match: 7. The CDR3 loop spans 16 amino acids. DNA for the CDR3: TGCGCCAGCAGCTTGGTTGCGGGGGAAGCATACAATGAGCAGTTCTTC. This sequence encodes CASSLVAGEAYNEQFF.

This clonotype was detected only a few times. The CDR3: CASSLFGGPNQPQHF. CDR3 nucleotides: TGTGCCAGCAGTTTATTCGGCGGTCCTAATCAGCCCCAGCATTTT. The J gene is TRBJ1-5, the V gene TRBV12-3 or TRBV12-4; no firm D call. V was pared by 2 bases and J by 4 bases, with 12 bases between. The CDR3 is made up of 15 amino acids.

In this sample, this clonotype turned up a few times. The chain is built from TRBV28 and TRBJ2-1; weak D call: TRBD2 (6 bases). Germline V lookup: CDR1 MDHEN, CDR2 SYDVKM. The V end was cut by 1 base, the J end by 2 bases, with 12 bases between. The CDR3 has 16 residues. CDR3 region: CASSLYSGLTYNEQFF. The CDR3 DNA follows: TGTGCCAGCAGTTTATATAGCGGCCTAACCTACAATGAGCAGTTCTTC.

This clonotype was seen more than once but under ten times. This chain connects TRBV6-5 to TRBJ2-1; TRBD1 is a possible D gene (5 bases). Germline V gene sequence: CDR1 MNHEY, CDR2 SVGAGI. V was pared by 5 bases and J by 8 bases, with 13 bases between. The CDR3 loop spans 13 amino acids. CDR3 nucleotide sequence: TGTGCCAGCAGTAACTTCCAGGGCTATGAGCAGTTCTTC. Translating gives CASSNFQGYEQFF.